This T cell receptor beta chain was recorded in a study of Siglec-9 on CD8 T cells in melanoma. CDR1 and CDR2 from the germline V gene are SGHAT and FQNNGV. Trimming left V 1 base short and J 2 bases short, with 9 bases between. The CDR3 is 14 residues long. TCRdb keeps only in-frame clones here, not all; method: immunoSEQ multiplex PCR. The repertoire includes 30,000 to 45,000 clones, approximately 83% of them detected once, and more than 1.5% sits in the top ten. This TCR derives from a human donor in good health. Sequences were obtained from Siglec-9- CD8+ T cells sorted from blood. The V call is TRBV11-2, the J call TRBJ2-7; no definite D call. The CDR3 nucleotides read TGTGCCAGCAGCTTAGGTGACTTCACCTACGAGCAGTACTTC. Translation gives CASSLGDFTYEQYF. Looking up the rest from reference TRBV11-2 and TRBJ2-7 gives the full variable domain: EAGVAQSPRYKIIEKRQSVAFWCNPISGHATLYWYQQILGQGPKLLIQFQNNGVVDDSQLPKDRFSAERLKGVDSTLKIQPAKLEDSAVYLCASSLGDFTYEQYFGPGTRLTVT.